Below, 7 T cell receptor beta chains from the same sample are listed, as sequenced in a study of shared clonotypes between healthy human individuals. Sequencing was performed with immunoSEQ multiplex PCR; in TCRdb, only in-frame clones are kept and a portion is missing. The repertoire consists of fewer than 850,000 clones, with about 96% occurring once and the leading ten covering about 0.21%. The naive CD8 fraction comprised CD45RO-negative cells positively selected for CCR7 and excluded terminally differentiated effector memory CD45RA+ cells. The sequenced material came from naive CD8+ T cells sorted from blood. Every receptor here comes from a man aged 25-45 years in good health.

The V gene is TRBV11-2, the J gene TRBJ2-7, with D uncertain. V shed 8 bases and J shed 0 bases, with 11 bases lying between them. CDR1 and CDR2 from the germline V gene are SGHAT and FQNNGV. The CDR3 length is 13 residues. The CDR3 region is CASSPASSYEQYF. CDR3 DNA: TGTGCCAGCTCTCCAGCCAGCTCCTACGAGCAGTACTTC.

The CDR3 spells CASSPQAPGEYEQYF. Written as DNA, the CDR3 is TGTGCCAGCAGCCCCCAGGCGCCAGGGGAATACGAGCAGTACTTC. The V gene is TRBV28, the J gene TRBJ2-7; tentative D call: TRBD1 (6 bases). CDR1 is MDHEN and CDR2 is SYDVKM in the germline V gene. V was trimmed by 6 bases and J by 4 bases, leaving 19 bases between them. This CDR3 contains 15 residues.

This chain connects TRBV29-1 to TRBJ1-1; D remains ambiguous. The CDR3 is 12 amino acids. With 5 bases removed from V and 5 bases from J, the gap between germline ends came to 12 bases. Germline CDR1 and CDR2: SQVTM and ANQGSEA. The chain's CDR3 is CSVIGMGTEAFF. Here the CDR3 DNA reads TGCAGCGTTATCGGGATGGGTACTGAAGCTTTCTTT.

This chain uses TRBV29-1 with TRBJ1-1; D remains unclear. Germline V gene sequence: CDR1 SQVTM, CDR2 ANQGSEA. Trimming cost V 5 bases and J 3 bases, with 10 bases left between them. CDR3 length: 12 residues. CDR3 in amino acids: CSVIGSHTEAFF. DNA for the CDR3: TGCAGCGTTATAGGCAGTCACACTGAAGCTTTCTTT.

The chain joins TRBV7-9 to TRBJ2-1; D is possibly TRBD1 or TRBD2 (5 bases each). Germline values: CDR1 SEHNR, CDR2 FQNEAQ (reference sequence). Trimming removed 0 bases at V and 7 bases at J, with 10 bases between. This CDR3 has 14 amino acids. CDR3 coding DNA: TGTGCCAGCAGCTTAGCGCTGTGGGGGAATGAGCAGTTCTTC. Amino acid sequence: CASSLALWGNEQFF.

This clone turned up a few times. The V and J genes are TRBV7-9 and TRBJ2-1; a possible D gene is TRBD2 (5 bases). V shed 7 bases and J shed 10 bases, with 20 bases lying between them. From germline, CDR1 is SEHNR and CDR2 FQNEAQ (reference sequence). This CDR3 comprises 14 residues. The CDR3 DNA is TGTGCCAGCACCTCCCCTAGCCCAGTTGGCGAGCAGTTCTTC. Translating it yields CASTSPSPVGEQFF.

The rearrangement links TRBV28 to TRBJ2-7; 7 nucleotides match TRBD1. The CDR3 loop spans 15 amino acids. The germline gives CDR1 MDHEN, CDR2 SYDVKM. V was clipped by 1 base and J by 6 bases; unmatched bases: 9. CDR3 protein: CASSLSGMGQLEQYF. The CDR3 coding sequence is TGTGCCAGCAGTTTATCTGGGATGGGACAGCTCGAGCAGTACTTC.